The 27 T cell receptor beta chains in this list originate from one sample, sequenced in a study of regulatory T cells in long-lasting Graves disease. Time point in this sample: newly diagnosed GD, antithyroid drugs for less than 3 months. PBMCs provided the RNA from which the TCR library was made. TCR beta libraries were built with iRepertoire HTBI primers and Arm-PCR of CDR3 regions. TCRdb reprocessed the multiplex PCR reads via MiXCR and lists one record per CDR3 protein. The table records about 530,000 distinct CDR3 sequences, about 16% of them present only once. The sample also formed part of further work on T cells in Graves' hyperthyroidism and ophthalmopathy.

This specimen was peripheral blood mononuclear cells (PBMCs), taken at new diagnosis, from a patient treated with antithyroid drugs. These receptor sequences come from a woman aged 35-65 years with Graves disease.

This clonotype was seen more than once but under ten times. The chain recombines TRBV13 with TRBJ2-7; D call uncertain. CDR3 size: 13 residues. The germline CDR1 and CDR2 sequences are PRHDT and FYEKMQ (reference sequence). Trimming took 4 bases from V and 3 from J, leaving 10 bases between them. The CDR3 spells CASSSAHGYEQYF. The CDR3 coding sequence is TGTGCCAGCAGCTCGGCACACGGCTACGAGCAGTACTTC. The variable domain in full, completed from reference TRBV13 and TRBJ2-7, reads AAGVIQSPRHLIKEKRETATLKCYPIPRHDTVYWYQQGPGQDPQFLISFYEKMQSDKGSIPDRFSAQQFSDYHSELNMSSLELGDSALYFCASSSAHGYEQYFGPGTRLTVT.

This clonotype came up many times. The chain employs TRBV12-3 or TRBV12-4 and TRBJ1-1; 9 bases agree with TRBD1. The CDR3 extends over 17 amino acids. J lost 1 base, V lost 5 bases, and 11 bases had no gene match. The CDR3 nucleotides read TGTGCCAGCAGTACCGAGCGGACAGGGGTGTCGAACACTGAAGCTTTCTTT. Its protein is CASSTERTGVSNTEAFF.

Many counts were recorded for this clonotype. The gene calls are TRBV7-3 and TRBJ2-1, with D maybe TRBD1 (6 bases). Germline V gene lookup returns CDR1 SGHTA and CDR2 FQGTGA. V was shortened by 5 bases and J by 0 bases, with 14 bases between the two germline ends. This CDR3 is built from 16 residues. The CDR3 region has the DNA TGTGCCAGCAGCCCCGGGACACCAGTCTCCTACAATGAGCAGTTCTTC. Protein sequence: CASSPGTPVSYNEQFF.

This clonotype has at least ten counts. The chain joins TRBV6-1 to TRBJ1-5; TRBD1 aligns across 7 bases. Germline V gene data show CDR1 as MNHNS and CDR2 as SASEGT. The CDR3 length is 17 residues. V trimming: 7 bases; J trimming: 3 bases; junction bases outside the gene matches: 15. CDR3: CASMKEGAISTNQPQHF. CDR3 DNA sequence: TGTGCCAGCATGAAAGAGGGGGCCATATCTACCAATCAGCCCCAGCATTTT.

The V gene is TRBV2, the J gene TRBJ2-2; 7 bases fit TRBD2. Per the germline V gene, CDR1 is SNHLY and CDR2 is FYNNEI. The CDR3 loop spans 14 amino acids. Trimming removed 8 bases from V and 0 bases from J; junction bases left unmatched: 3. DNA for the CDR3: TGTGCCAGCTTTGCGGGGGCGAACACCGGGGAGCTGTTTTTT. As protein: CASFAGANTGELFF.

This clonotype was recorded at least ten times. The CDR3 sequence is CASSPRGLSAAYNEQFF. Written as DNA, the CDR3 is TGTGCCAGCAGCCCCCGGGGCTTGAGTGCCGCCTACAATGAGCAGTTCTTC. J is TRBJ2-1 and V is TRBV11-3, with D possibly being TRBD1 or TRBD2 (5 bases each). The CDR3 sequence is 17 residues long. The V gene lost 5 bases and the J gene lost 2 bases, with 19 bases spanning the gap. Germline assignment: CDR1 SGHNT and CDR2 YENEEA. The full variable domain, with the rest looked up from reference TRBV11-3 and TRBJ2-1, is EAGVVQSPRYKIIEKKQPVAFWCNPISGHNTLYWYLQNLGQGPELLIRYENEEAVDDSQLPKDRFSAERLKGVDSTLKIQPAELGDSAVYLCASSPRGLSAAYNEQFFGPGTRLTVL.

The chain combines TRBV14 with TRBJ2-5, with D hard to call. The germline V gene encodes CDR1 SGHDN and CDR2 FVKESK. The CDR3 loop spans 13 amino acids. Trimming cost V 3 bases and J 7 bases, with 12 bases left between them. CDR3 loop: CASSQGSVGTQYF. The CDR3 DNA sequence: TGTGCCAGCAGCCAGGGATCGGTTGGGACCCAGTACTTC.

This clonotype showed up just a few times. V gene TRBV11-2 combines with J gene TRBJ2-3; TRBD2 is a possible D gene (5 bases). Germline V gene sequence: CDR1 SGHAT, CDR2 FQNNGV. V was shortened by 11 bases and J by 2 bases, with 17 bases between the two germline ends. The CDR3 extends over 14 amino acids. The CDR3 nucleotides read TGTGCCGGCAAAGAAACGGGGAACACAGATACGCAGTATTTT. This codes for CAGKETGNTDTQYF.

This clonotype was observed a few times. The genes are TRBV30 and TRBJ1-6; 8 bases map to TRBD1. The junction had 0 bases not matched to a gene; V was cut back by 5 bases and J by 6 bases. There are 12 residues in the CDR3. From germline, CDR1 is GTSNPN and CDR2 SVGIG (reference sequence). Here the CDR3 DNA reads TGTGCCTGGGGACAGGGTAATTCACCCCTCCACTTT. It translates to CAWGQGNSPLHF.

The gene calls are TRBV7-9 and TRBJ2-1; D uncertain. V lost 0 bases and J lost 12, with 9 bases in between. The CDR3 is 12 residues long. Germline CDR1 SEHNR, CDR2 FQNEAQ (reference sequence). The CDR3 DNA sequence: TGTGCCAGCAGCTTAGCCGAGGTCGGGCAGTTCTTC. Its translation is CASSLAEVGQFF.

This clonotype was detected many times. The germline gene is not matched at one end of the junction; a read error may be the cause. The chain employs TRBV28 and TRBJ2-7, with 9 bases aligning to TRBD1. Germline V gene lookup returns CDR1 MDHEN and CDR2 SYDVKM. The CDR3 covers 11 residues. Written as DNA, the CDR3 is TGTGCCAGCAGTTTCGGGACAGGGAGGCACTTC. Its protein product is CASSFGTGRHF.

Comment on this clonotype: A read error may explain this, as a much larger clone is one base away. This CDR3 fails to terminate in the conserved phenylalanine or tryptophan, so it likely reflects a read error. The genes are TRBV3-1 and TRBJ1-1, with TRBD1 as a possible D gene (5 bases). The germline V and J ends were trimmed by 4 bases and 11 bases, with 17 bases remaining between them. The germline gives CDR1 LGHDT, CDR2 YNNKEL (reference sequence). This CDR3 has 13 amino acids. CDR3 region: CASSPGTEVRAFS. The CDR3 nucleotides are TGTGCCAGCAGCCCTGGGACGGAAGTAAGGGCTTTCTCT.

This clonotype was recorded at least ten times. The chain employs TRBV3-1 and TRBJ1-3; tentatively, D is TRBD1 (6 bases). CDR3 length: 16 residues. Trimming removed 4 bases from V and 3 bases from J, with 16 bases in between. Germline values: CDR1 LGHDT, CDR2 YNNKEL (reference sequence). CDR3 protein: CASSPSSGGDGNTIYF. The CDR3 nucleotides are TGTGCCAGCAGCCCATCCTCGGGGGGCGATGGAAACACCATATATTTT.

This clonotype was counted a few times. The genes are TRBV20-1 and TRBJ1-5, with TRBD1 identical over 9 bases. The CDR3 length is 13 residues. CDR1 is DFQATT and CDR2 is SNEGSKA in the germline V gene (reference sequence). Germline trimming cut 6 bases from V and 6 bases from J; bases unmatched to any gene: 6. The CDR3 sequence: CSARTGVSQPQHF. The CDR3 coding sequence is TGCAGTGCGAGGACAGGGGTTAGTCAGCCCCAGCATTTT.

The CDR3 reads CASSYRTGGSNQPQHF. Here the CDR3 DNA reads TGTGCCAGCAGTTACCGGACAGGGGGAAGCAATCAGCCCCAGCATTTT. V is TRBV6-5 and J is TRBJ1-5; 10 bases are a match to TRBD1. CDR1 and CDR2 from the germline V gene are MNHEY and SVGAGI. The V gene end was trimmed by 2 bases and the J gene end by 1 base; junction bases not matched to a gene: 2. The CDR3 spans 16 residues.

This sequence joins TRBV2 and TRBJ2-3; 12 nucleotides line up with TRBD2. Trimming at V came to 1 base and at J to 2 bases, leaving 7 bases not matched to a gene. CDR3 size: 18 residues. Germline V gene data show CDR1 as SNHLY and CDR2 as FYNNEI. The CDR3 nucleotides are TGTGCCAGCAGTGAAGGGTTGGCTAGCGGGGGGGTCACAGATACGCAGTATTTT. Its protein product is CASSEGLASGGVTDTQYF.

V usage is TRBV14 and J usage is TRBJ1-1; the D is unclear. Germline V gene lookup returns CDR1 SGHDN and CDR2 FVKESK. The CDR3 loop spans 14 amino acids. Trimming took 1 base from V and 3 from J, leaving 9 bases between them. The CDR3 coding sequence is TGTGCCAGCAGCCAAGTATGGGCAGACACTGAAGCTTTCTTT. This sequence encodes CASSQVWADTEAFF.

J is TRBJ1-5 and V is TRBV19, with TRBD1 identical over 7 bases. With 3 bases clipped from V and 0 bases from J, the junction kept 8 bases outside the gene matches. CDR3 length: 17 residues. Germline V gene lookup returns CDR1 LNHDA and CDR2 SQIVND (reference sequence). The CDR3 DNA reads TGTGCCAGTAGTATTACGGGACAGAGTTATAGCAATCAGCCCCAGCATTTT. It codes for CASSITGQSYSNQPQHF.

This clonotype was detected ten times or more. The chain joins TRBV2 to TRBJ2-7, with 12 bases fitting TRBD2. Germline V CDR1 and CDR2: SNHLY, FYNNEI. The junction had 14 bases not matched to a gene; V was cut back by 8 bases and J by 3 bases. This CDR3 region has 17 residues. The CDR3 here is CASATLAGGTLGYEQYF. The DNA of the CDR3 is TGTGCCAGCGCCACCCTAGCGGGGGGGACTCTAGGCTACGAGCAGTACTTC.

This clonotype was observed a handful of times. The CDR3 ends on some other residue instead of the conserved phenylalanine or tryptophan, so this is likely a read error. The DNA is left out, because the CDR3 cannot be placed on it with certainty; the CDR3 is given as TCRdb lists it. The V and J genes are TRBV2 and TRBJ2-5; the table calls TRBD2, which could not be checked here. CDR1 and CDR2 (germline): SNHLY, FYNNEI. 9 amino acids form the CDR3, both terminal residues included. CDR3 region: CASRTGLAG.

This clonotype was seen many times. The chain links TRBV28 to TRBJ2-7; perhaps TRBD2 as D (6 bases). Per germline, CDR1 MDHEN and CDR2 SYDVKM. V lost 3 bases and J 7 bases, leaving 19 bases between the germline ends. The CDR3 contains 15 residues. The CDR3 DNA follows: TGTGCCAGCAGTTTCCGTCGGCTGGCGGCGGGAGAGCAGTACTTC. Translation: CASSFRRLAAGEQYF.

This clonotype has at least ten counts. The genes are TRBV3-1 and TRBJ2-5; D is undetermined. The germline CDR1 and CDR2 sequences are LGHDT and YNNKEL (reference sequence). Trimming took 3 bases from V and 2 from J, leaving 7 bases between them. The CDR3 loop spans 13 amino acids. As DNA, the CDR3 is TGTGCCAGCAGCCAGTGGGAACAAGAGACCCAGTACTTC. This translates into CASSQWEQETQYF.

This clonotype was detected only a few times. CDR3 nucleotide sequence: TGCAGTGCTAGAGCGGGCGCCGCCTCTGGAAACACCATATATTTT. It translates to CSARAGAASGNTIYF. V is TRBV20-1 and J is TRBJ1-3; no clear D. V was pared by 1 base and J by 0 bases, with 10 bases between. Germline V CDR1 and CDR2: DFQATT, SNEGSKA (reference sequence). This CDR3 comprises 15 residues.

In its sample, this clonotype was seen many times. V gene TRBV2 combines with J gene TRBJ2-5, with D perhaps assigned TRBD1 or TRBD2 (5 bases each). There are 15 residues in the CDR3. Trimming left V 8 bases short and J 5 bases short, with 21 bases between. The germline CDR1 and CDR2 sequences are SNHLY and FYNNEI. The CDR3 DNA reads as TGTGCCAGCCACACACCGGGACCCATACGGGAGACCCAGTACTTC. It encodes CASHTPGPIRETQYF.

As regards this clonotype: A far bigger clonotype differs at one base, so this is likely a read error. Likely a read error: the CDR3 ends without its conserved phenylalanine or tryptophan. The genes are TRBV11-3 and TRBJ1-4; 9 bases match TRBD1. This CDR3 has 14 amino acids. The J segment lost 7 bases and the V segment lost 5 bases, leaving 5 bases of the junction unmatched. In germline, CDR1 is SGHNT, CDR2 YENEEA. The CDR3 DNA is TGTGCCAGCAGCGGAGGACAGGGGAGTGAAAAACTGTTTTCT. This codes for CASSGGQGSEKLFS.

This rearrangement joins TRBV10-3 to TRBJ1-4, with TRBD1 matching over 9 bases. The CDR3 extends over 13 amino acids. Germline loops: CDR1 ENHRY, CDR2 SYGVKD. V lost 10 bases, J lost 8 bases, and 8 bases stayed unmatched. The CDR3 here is CANRPGTGEKLFF. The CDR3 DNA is TGTGCCAACCGTCCCGGGACAGGGGAAAAACTGTTTTTT.

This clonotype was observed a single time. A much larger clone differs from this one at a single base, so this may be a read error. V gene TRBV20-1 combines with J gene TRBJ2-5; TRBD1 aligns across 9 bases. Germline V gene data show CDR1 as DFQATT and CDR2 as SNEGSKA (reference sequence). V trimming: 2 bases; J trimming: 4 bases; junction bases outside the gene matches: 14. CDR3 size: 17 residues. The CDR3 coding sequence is TGCAGTGCTAGACTCGCGCCCGGGACAGGGAGGAGAGAGACCCAGTACTTC. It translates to CSARLAPGTGRRETQYF.